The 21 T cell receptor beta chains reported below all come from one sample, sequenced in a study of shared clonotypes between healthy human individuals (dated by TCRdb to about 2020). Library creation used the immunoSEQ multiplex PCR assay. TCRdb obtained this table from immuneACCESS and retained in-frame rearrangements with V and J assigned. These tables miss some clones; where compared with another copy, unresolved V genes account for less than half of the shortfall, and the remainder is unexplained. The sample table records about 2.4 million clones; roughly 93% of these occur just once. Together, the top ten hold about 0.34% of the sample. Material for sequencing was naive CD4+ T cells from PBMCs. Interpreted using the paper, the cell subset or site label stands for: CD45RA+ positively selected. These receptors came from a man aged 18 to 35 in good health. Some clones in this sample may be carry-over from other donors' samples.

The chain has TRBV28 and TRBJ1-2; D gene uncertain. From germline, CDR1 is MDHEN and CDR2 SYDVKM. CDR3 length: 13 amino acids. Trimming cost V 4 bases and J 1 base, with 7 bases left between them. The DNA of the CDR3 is TGTGCCAGCAGTTCCCCCCATAACTATGGCTACACCTTC. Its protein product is CASSSPHNYGYTF.

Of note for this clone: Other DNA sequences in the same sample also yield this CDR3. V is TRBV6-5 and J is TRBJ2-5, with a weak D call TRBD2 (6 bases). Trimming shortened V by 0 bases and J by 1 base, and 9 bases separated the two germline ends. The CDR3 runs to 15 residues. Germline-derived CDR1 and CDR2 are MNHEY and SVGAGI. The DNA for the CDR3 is TGTGCCAGCAGTTACTCGACCGGGGGCCAAGAGACCCAGTACTTC. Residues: CASSYSTGGQETQYF.

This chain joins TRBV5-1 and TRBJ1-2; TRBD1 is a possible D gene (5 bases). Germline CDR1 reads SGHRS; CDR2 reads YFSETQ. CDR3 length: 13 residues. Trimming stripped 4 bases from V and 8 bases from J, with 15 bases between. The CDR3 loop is CASSEGKPQGYTF. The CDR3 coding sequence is TGCGCCAGCAGCGAGGGGAAACCCCAGGGCTACACCTTC.

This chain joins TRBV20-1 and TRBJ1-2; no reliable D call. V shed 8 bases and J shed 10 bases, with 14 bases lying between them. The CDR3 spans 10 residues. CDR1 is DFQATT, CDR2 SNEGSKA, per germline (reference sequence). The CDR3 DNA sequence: TGCAGTCCACTAGAGGATTTCTACACCTTC. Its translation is CSPLEDFYTF.

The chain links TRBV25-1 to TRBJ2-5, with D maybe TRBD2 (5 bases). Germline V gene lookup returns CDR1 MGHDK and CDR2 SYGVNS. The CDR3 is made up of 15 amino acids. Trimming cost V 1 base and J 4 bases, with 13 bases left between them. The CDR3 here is CASSEWGVDLETQYF. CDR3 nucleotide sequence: TGTGCCAGCAGTGAATGGGGAGTCGATTTAGAGACCCAGTACTTC.

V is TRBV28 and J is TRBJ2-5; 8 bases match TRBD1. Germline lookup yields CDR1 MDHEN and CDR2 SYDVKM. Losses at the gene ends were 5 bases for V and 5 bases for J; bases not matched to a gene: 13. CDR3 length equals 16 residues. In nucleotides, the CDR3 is TGTGCCAGCAGTCTTGCCGGACAGGGTCTTGGGGAGACCCAGTACTTC. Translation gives CASSLAGQGLGETQYF.

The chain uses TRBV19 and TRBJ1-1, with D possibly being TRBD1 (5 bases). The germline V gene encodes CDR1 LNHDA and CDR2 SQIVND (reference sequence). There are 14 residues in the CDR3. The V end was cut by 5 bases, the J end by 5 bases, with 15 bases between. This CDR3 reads CASSLGGSATEAFF. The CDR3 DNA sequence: TGTGCCAGTAGTCTCGGGGGATCCGCGACTGAAGCTTTCTTT.

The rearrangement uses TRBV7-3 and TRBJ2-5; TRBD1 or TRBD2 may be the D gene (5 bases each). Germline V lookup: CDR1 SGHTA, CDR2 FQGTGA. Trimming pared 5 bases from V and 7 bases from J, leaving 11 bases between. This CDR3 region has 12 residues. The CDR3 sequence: CASSRLGGTQYF. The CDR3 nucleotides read TGTGCCAGCAGCCGACTTGGGGGGACCCAGTACTTC. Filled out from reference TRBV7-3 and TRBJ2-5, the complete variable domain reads GAGVSQTPSNKVTEKGKYVELRCDPISGHTALYWYRQSLGQGPEFLIYFQGTGAADDSGLPNDRFFAVRPEGSVSTLKIQRTERGDSAVYLCASSRLGGTQYFGPGTRLLVL.

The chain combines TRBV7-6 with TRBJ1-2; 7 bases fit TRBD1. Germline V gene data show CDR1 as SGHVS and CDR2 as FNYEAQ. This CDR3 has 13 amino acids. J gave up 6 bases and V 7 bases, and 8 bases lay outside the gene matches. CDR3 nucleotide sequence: TGTGCCAGCACCGGCACAGGGGCCGATGGCTACACCTTC. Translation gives CASTGTGADGYTF.

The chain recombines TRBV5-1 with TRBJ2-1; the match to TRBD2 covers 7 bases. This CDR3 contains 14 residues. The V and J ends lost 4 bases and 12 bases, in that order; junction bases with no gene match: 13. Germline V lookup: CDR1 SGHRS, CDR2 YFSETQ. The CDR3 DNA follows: TGCGCCAGCAGCCCGGTAGCGGGCACAAAGGCGCAGTTCTTC. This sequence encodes CASSPVAGTKAQFF.

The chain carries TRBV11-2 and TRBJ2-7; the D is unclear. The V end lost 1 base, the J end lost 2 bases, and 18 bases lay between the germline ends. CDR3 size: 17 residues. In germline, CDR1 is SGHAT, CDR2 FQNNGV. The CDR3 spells CASSLVFRTNSPYEQYF. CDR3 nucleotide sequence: TGTGCCAGCAGCTTAGTTTTTAGAACAAACTCGCCCTACGAGCAGTACTTC.

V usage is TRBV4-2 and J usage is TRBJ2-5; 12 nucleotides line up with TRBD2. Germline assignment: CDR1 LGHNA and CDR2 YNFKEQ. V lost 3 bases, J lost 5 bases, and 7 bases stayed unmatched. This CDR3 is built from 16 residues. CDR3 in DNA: TGTGCCAGCAGCCAGGAGGGACTAGCGGGCGGGGAGACCCAGTACTTC. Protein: CASSQEGLAGGETQYF.

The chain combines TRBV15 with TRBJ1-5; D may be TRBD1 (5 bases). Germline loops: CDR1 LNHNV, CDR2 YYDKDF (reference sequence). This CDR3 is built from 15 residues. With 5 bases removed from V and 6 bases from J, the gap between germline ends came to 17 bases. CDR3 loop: CATSGYSGGLQPQHF. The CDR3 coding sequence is TGTGCCACCAGCGGCTACAGTGGGGGTCTTCAGCCCCAGCATTTT.

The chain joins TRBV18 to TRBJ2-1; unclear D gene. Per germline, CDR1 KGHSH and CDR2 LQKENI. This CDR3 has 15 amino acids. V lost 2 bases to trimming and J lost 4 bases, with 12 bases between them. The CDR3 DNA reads TGTGCCAGCTCACCATCGCGGTCCCCTTACAATGAGCAGTTCTTC. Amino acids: CASSPSRSPYNEQFF.

The CDR3, as DNA: TGTGCCAGCAGCTTAGATCAACTGGGGCATGGGGCCACTGAAGCTTTCTTT. Residues: CASSLDQLGHGATEAFF. The rearrangement links TRBV11-1 to TRBJ1-1; weak D call: TRBD1 (5 bases). Germline V gene lookup returns CDR1 SGHAT and CDR2 FQDESV (reference sequence). This CDR3 has 17 residues. V lost 1 base to trimming and J lost 4 bases, with 19 bases between them. Filled out from reference TRBV11-1 and TRBJ1-1, the complete variable domain reads EAEVAQSPRYKITEKSQAVAFWCDPISGHATLYWYRQILGQGPELLVQFQDESVVDDSQLPKDRFSAERLKGVDSTLKIQPAELGDSAMYLCASSLDQLGHGATEAFFGQGTRLTVV.

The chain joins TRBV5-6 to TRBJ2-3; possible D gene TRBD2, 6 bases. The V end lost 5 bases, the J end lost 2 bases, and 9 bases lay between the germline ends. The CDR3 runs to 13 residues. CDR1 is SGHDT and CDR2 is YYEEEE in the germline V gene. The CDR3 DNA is TGTGCCAGCAGGTCGGGAGCCACAGATACGCAGTATTTT. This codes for CASRSGATDTQYF.

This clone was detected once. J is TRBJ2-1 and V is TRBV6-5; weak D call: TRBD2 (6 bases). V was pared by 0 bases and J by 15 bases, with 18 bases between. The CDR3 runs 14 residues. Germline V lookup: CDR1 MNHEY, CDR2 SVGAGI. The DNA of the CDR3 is TGTGCCAGCAGTTACTCGAGAACTAGCTCTACTGGGTTCTTC. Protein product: CASSYSRTSSTGFF.

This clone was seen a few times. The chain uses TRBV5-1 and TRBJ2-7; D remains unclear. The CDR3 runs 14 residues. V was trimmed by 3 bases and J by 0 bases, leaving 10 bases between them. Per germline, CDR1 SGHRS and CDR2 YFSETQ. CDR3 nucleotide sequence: TGCGCCAGCAGCTCGGACGTTAACTCCTACGAGCAGTACTTC. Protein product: CASSSDVNSYEQYF.

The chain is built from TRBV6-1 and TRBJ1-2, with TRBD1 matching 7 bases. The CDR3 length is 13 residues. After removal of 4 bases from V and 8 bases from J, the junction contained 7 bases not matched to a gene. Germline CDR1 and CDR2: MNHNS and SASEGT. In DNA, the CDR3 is TGTGCCAGCAGTGCGACAGGGCTGGACGGCTACACCTTC. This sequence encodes CASSATGLDGYTF.

The CDR3 nucleotides read TGCGCCAGCAGTCAATCGACCCAGCGATCCTACGAGCAGTACTTC. As protein: CASSQSTQRSYEQYF. The chain uses TRBV23-1 and TRBJ2-7; D gene ambiguous. TRBV23-1 is annotated as an ORF whose role is uncertain. With 0 bases removed from V and 1 base from J, the gap between germline ends came to 10 bases. The CDR3 totals 15 residues.

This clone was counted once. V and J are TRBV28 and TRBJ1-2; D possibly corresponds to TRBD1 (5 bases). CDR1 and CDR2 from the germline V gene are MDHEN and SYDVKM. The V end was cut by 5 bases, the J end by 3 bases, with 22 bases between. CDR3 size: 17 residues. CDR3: CASSANWGGEGDYGYTF. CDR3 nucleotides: TGTGCCAGCAGTGCCAACTGGGGAGGGGAGGGTGACTATGGCTACACCTTC.